The 25 T cell receptor beta chains listed next were all sequenced from one sample in a study of T-cell reconstitution after alpha-beta-depleted transplantation in children. It was with unique molecular identifiers that the TCRbeta library was prepared. TCRdb re-derived calls from the PCR reads in MiXCR, one entry per CDR3 protein. The table lists around 94,000 distinct CDR3 sequences, around 5.9% of them singletons. The sequencing used PBMCs, mostly from graft donor cells, collected 60 days after TCRalphabeta/CD19-depleted stem cell transplant. The receptors derive from a female patient under 10 years old who had a stem cell transplant for Fanconi anemia, so the T cells may come from the graft donor.

This clonotype has at least ten counts. V gene TRBV28 combines with J gene TRBJ2-7; TRBD1 aligns across 9 bases. V dropped 6 bases and J dropped 5; count of bases not matched to a gene: 5. Germline CDR1 is MDHEN and CDR2 is SYDVKM. There are 13 residues in the CDR3. The CDR3 here is CASRSGTGNEQYF. CDR3 nucleotide sequence: TGTGCCAGCAGATCCGGGACAGGGAACGAGCAGTACTTC. The whole variable domain, filled in from reference TRBV28 and TRBJ2-7, reads DVKVTQSSRYLVKRTGEKVFLECVQDMDHENMFWYRQDPGLGLRLIYFSYDVKMKEKGDIPEGYSVSREKKERFSLILESASTNQTSMYLCASRSGTGNEQYFGPGTRLTVT.

This clonotype has at least ten counts. V usage is TRBV3-1 and J usage is TRBJ2-1, with D uncertain. V lost 0 bases and J lost 0, with 9 bases in between. Germline V CDR1 and CDR2: LGHDT, YNNKEL (reference sequence). The CDR3 sequence is 16 residues long. The DNA of the CDR3 is TGTGCCAGCAGCCAAGAGGTATGGGTCTCCTACAATGAGCAGTTCTTC. Its protein is CASSQEVWVSYNEQFF.

This clonotype counts as medium-sized. The J gene is TRBJ2-7, the V gene TRBV11-2; the D gene is possibly TRBD2 (6 bases). Germline assignment: CDR1 SGHAT and CDR2 FQNNGV. The CDR3 runs 17 residues. Trimming took 1 base from V and 2 from J, leaving 18 bases between them. The CDR3 region is CASSLVTQHPGAYEQYF. In DNA, the CDR3 is TGTGCCAGCAGCTTAGTAACCCAGCATCCGGGGGCCTACGAGCAGTACTTC.

Many counts were recorded for this clonotype. This chain joins TRBV4-2 and TRBJ2-3; TRBD2 matches 11 bases. J gave up 2 bases and V 0 bases, and 4 bases lay outside the gene matches. The CDR3 extends over 17 amino acids. CDR1 is LGHNA, CDR2 YNFKEQ, per germline. The CDR3 loop reads CASSQESLAGDTDTQYF. DNA for the CDR3: TGTGCCAGCAGCCAAGAATCACTAGCGGGAGACACAGATACGCAGTATTTT.

A few counts support this clonotype. The chain recombines TRBV11-1 with TRBJ2-3, with D possibly matching TRBD1 (6 bases). Trimming shortened V by 5 bases and J by 2 bases, and 14 bases separated the two germline ends. The CDR3 length is 15 residues. Germline V gives CDR1 SGHAT, CDR2 FQDESV (reference sequence). The chain's CDR3 is CASSPLGTFTDTQYF. The CDR3 DNA reads as TGTGCCAGCAGCCCGTTGGGGACATTCACAGATACGCAGTATTTT.

This rearrangement joins TRBV28 to TRBJ1-5, with 11 bases fitting TRBD1. V dropped 5 bases and J dropped 6; count of bases not matched to a gene: 9. The CDR3 length is 16 residues. The germline CDR1 and CDR2 sequences are MDHEN and SYDVKM. CDR3 in amino acids: CASSPPGQGDLQPQHF. The CDR3 DNA sequence: TGTGCCAGCAGTCCCCCGGGACAGGGGGACCTTCAGCCCCAGCATTTT.

There are many counts of this clonotype. The chain is built from TRBV28 and TRBJ2-5; the D call may be TRBD1 or TRBD2 (5 bases each). Trimming cost V 3 bases and J 3 bases, with 11 bases left between them. The CDR3 consists of 14 residues. CDR1 is MDHEN, CDR2 SYDVKM, per germline. Here the CDR3 DNA reads TGTGCCAGCAGTTTGAGGGGCCCAAAAGAGACCCAGTACTTC. This translates into CASSLRGPKETQYF.

This clonotype occurred many times. The chain joins TRBV4-1 to TRBJ1-3; 12 positions match TRBD1. The germline V gene has CDR1 MGHRA and CDR2 YSYEKL. CDR3 length equals 18 residues. J lost 3 bases, V lost 3 bases, and 9 bases had no gene match. The CDR3 sequence is CASSHTGQGARGGNTIYF. CDR3 coding DNA: TGCGCCAGCAGCCACACGGGACAGGGGGCGAGAGGTGGAAACACCATATATTTT.

V is TRBV29-1 and J is TRBJ2-3; 8 bases are shared with TRBD2. Germline V gene sequence: CDR1 SQVTM, CDR2 ANQGSEA. The CDR3 extends over 16 amino acids. V shed 1 base and J 4 bases; nucleotides not matched to a gene: 10. This chain's CDR3 is CSVEGPGGAGPDTQYF. DNA of the CDR3: TGCAGCGTTGAAGGTCCGGGGGGGGCAGGCCCAGATACGCAGTATTTT.

The sample holds many counts of this clonotype. The genes are TRBV5-1 and TRBJ2-5; D ambiguous. The germline V gene has CDR1 SGHRS and CDR2 YFSETQ. The CDR3 spans 14 residues. Between the trimmed V and J ends, which lost 1 base and 6 bases, there was a span of 13 bases. CDR3 protein: CASSLTQRVQTQYF. The CDR3 nucleotides read TGCGCCAGCAGCTTGACACAAAGGGTGCAGACCCAGTACTTC.

The V and J genes are TRBV5-1 and TRBJ2-2; possibly TRBD1 for D (5 bases). Germline CDR1 is SGHRS and CDR2 is YFSETQ. V was clipped by 1 base and J by 4 bases, with 20 bases between them. This CDR3 is 18 amino acids long. In nucleotides, the CDR3 is TGCGCCAGCAGCTTGAATTTAATTACAGGCCCCGGCACCGGGGAGCTGTTTTTT. Translation gives CASSLNLITGPGTGELFF.

Ten or more counts support this clonotype. The chain is built from TRBV5-1 and TRBJ2-5; D gene ambiguous. V was pared by 5 bases and J by 2 bases, with 16 bases between. The CDR3 spans 15 residues. The V gene's germline CDR1 is SGHRS and CDR2 YFSETQ. CDR3 sequence reads: CASRLSANLQETQYF. The CDR3, as DNA: TGCGCCAGCAGGTTGTCCGCAAACCTTCAAGAGACCCAGTACTTC.

This clonotype has ten or more counts. This sequence joins TRBV25-1 and TRBJ2-7, with 9 bases identical to TRBD2. Trimming at V came to 3 bases and at J to 2 bases, leaving 2 bases not matched to a gene. The germline V gene encodes CDR1 MGHDK and CDR2 SYGVNS. This CDR3 comprises 14 residues. CDR3 region: CASSEREGTYEQYF. CDR3 nucleotide sequence: TGTGCCAGCAGTGAGCGGGAGGGGACCTACGAGCAGTACTTC.

V is TRBV2 and J is TRBJ2-3; 7 bases align to TRBD2. Losses at the gene ends were 5 bases for V and 7 bases for J; bases not matched to a gene: 12. This CDR3 has 15 residues. CDR1 and CDR2 (germline): SNHLY, FYNNEI. The DNA of the CDR3 is TGTGCCAGCAGTTCGACTAGCCTCAGGTATCATACGCAGTATTTT. Translation gives CASSSTSLRYHTQYF.

This clonotype was found many times. V gene TRBV5-5 combines with J gene TRBJ2-3; D perhaps matches TRBD2 (5 bases). CDR1 is SGHKS, CDR2 YYEKEE, per germline (reference sequence). The CDR3 covers 13 residues. V lost 4 bases and J lost 4, with 10 bases in between. CDR3 loop: CASSPPGADTQYF. The CDR3 region has the DNA TGTGCCAGCAGCCCCCCCGGGGCAGATACGCAGTATTTT.

This clonotype was observed many times. The CDR3 nucleotides are TGTGCCACCAGTGATCCGGGGGGGGATAAGCGAAATGAGCAGTTCTTC. It specifies CATSDPGGDKRNEQFF. The chain is built from TRBV24-1 and TRBJ2-1; 8 positions agree with TRBD2. V shed 3 bases and J 7 bases; nucleotides not matched to a gene: 10. Germline CDR1 reads KGHDR; CDR2 reads SFDVKD. The CDR3 runs 16 residues.

The sample holds many counts of this clonotype. CDR3 in DNA: TGTGCCAGCAGCTTTACAGGGAGCGGAAACACCATATATTTT. Protein product: CASSFTGSGNTIYF. This chain connects TRBV5-5 to TRBJ1-3, with D perhaps matching TRBD1 (6 bases). CDR1 and CDR2 (germline): SGHKS, YYEKEE (reference sequence). The CDR3 length is 14 residues. V lost 2 bases and J 4 bases, leaving 10 bases between the germline ends.

This clonotype was seen at least ten times. In DNA form, the CDR3 reads TGTGCCAGCTCACAAAGACAGGGGGCGAACACCGGGGAGCTGTTTTTT. Amino acids: CASSQRQGANTGELFF. The chain is built from TRBV18 and TRBJ2-2; TRBD1 aligns across 9 bases. V dropped 4 bases and J dropped 0; count of bases not matched to a gene: 3. This CDR3 region has 16 residues. Germline values: CDR1 KGHSH, CDR2 LQKENI. The complete variable domain, with remaining parts taken from reference TRBV18 and TRBJ2-2, reads NAGVMQNPRHLVRRRGQEARLRCSPMKGHSHVYWYRQLPEEGLKFMVYLQKENIIDESGMPKERFSAEFPKEGPSILRIQQVVRGDSAAYFCASSQRQGANTGELFFGEGSRLTVL.

This clonotype was seen only a few times. The rearrangement links TRBV20-1 to TRBJ2-1; 15 bases line up with TRBD2. The CDR3 extends over 16 amino acids. J was trimmed by 6 bases and V by 1 base; bases with no gene match: 4. Germline V CDR1 and CDR2: DFQATT, SNEGSKA (reference sequence). CDR3 sequence: CSARGTSGRAFNEQFF. CDR3 DNA sequence: TGCAGTGCTAGAGGGACTAGCGGGAGGGCCTTCAATGAGCAGTTCTTC.

This clonotype was detected a few times. CDR3 in DNA: TGTGCCAGCAGCTTAATCTCAGCGGGAGCCTACGAGCAGTACTTC. It is translated as CASSLISAGAYEQYF. The V gene is TRBV11-3, the J gene TRBJ2-7; TRBD2 matches 8 bases. The CDR3 totals 15 residues. Per the germline V gene, CDR1 is SGHNT and CDR2 is YENEEA. Trimming at V came to 2 bases and at J to 2 bases, leaving 5 bases not matched to a gene.

Ten or more counts support this clonotype. The chain couples TRBV29-1 to TRBJ2-1; D might be TRBD2 (5 bases). The CDR3 extends over 12 amino acids. CDR1 and CDR2 (germline): SQVTM, ANQGSEA. V lost 4 bases and J lost 3, with 7 bases in between. The CDR3 DNA reads as TGCAGCGTTGTAGCGAACTACAATGAGCAGTTCTTC. Its translation: CSVVANYNEQFF.

The V and J genes are TRBV5-1 and TRBJ2-7, with D possibly called TRBD1 or TRBD2 (6 bases each). Germline CDR1 is SGHRS and CDR2 is YFSETQ. The CDR3 sequence is 14 residues long. V lost 3 bases and J lost 9, with 19 bases in between. CDR3 bases: TGCGCCAGCAGCTGGGGGGACATGGGGCCAATGCAGTACTTC. This sequence encodes CASSWGDMGPMQYF.

V and J are TRBV20-1 and TRBJ2-4; D is perhaps TRBD2 (6 bases). The germline V and J ends were trimmed by 3 bases and 12 bases, with 21 bases remaining between them. The germline V gene has CDR1 DFQATT and CDR2 SNEGSKA (reference sequence). The CDR3 extends over 14 amino acids. In DNA form, the CDR3 reads TGCAGTGCTAGCCCGTGGGATGTGGAGGGCGGTCAGTACTTC. This sequence encodes CSASPWDVEGGQYF.

This clonotype was recorded a few times. The chain joins TRBV18 to TRBJ1-1, with 9 nucleotides matching TRBD1. There are 15 residues in the CDR3. The V segment lost 3 bases and the J segment 1 base; nucleotides outside the gene matches: 3. The germline V gene has CDR1 KGHSH and CDR2 LQKENI. The CDR3 coding sequence is TGTGCCAGCTCACCTAGACAGGGGGGGAACACTGAAGCTTTCTTT. It is translated as CASSPRQGGNTEAFF.

This clonotype came up many times. The chain joins TRBV5-1 to TRBJ2-7, with unresolved D. The CDR3 length is 13 residues. Trimming removed 1 base from V and 0 bases from J, with 5 bases in between. CDR1 and CDR2 from the germline V gene are SGHRS and YFSETQ. The CDR3 loop reads CASSLRHSYEQYF. The DNA of the CDR3 is TGCGCCAGCAGCTTGCGACACTCCTACGAGCAGTACTTC.